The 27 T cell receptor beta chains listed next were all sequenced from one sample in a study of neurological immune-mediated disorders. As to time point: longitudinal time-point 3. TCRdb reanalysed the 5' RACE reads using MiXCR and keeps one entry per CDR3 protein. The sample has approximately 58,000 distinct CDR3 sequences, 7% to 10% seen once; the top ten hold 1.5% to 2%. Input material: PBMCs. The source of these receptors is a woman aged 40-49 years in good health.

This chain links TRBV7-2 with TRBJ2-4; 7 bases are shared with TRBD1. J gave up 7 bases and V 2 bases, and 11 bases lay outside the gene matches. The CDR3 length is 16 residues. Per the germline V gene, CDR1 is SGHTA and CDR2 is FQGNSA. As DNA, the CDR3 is TGTGCCAGCAGCTTACGTCGGGACAGAAGGGGGAACATTCAGTACTTC. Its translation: CASSLRRDRRGNIQYF.

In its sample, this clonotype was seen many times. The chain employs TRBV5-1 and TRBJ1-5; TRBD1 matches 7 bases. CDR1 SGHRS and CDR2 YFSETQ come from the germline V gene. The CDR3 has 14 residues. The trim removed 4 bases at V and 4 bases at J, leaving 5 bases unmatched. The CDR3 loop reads CASSPGGGNQPQHF. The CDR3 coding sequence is TGCGCCAGCAGCCCAGGGGGGGGGAATCAGCCCCAGCATTTT.

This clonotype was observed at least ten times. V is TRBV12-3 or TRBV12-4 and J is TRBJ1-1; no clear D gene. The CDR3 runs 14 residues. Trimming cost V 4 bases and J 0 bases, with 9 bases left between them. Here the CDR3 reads CASSYPTVNTEAFF. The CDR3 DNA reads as TGTGCCAGCAGTTACCCTACAGTGAACACTGAAGCTTTCTTT.

CDR3 DNA sequence: TGCGCCAGCAGCCAGGGCCCTAGCGGTTCCTACAATGAGCAGTTCTTC. As protein: CASSQGPSGSYNEQFF. The chain couples TRBV5-1 to TRBJ2-1; 7 nucleotides match TRBD2. CDR1 and CDR2 (germline): SGHRS, YFSETQ. CDR3 length: 16 residues. The junction had 8 bases not matched to a gene; V was cut back by 4 bases and J by 1 base.

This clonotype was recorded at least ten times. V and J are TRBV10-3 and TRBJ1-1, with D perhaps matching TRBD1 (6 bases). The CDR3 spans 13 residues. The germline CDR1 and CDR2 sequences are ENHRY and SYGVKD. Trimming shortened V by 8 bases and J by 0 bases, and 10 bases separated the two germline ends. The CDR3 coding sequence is TGTGCCATCCGGGGGCCCCTGAACACTGAAGCTTTCTTT. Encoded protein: CAIRGPLNTEAFF.

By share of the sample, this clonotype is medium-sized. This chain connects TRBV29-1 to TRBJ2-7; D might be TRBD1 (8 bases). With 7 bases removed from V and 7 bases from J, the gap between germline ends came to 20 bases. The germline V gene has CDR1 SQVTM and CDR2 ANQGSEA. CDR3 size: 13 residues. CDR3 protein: CSGTGGVTGEQYF. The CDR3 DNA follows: TGCAGCGGCACAGGGGGGGTCACGGGGGAGCAGTACTTC.

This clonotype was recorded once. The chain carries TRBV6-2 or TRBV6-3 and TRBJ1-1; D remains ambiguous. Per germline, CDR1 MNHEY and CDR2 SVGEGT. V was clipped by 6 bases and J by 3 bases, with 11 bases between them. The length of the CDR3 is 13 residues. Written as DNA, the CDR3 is TGTGCCAGCAGCTACGCTAGGTACACTGAAGCTTTCTTT. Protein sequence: CASSYARYTEAFF.

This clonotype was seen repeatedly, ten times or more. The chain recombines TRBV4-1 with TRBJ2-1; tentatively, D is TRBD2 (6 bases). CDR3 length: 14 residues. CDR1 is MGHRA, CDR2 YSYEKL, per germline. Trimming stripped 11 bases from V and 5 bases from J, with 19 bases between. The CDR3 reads CAGTPPGSHNEQFF. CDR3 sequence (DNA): TGCGCCGGGACTCCGCCGGGAAGTCACAATGAGCAGTTCTTC.

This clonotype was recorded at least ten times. The CDR3 spells CSVGDPRGDGYTF. CDR3 in DNA: TGCAGCGTGGGGGACCCCAGGGGTGACGGCTACACCTTC. This rearrangement joins TRBV29-1 to TRBJ1-2, with D perhaps matching TRBD1 (6 bases). CDR1 is SQVTM and CDR2 is ANQGSEA in the germline V gene. V lost 6 bases and J 8 bases, leaving 19 bases between the germline ends. The CDR3 is 13 amino acids.

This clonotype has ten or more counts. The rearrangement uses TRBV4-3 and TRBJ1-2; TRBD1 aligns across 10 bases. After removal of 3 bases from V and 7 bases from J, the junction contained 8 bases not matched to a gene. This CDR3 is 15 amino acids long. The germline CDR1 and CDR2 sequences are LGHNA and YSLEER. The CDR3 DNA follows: TGCGCCAGCAGCCATTCCGACAGGGGGCCATCTGGCTACACCTTC. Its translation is CASSHSDRGPSGYTF.

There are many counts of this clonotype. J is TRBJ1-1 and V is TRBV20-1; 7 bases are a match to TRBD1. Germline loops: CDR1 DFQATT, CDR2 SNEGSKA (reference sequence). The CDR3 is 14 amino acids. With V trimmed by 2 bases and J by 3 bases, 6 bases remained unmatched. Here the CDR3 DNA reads TGCAGTGCTAGAAACCGACAGGGCCACACTGAAGCTTTCTTT. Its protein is CSARNRQGHTEAFF.

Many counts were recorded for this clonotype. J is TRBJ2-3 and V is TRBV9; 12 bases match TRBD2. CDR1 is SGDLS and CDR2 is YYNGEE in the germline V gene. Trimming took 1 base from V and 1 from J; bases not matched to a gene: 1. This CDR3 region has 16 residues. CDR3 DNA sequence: TGTGCCAGCAGCGTAAGACTAGCGGGGGGCACAGATACGCAGTATTTT. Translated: CASSVRLAGGTDTQYF.

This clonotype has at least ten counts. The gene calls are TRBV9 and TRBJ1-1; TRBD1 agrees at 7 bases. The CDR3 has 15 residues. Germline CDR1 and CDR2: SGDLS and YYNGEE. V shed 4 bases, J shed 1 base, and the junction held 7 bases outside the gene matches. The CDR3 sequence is CASSKGTARNTEAFF. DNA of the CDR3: TGTGCCAGCAGCAAGGGGACAGCGAGGAACACTGAAGCTTTCTTT.

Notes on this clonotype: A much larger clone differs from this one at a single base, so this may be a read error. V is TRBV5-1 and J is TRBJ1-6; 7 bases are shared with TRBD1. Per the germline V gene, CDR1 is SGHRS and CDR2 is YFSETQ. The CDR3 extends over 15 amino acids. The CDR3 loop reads CASSLAEGADSPHHF. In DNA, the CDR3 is TGCGCCAGCAGCTTGGCCGAGGGGGCTGATTCACCCCACCACTTT.

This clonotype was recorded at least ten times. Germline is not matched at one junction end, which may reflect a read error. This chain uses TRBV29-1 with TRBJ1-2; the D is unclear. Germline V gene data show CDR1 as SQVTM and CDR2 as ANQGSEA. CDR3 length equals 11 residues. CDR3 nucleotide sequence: TGCAGCGTGGAAGAGAACTATGGCTACACCTTC. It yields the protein CSVEENYGYTF.

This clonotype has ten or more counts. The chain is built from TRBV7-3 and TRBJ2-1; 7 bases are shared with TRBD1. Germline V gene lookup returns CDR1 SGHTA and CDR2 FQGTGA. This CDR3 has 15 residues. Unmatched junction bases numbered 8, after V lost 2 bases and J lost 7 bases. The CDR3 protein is CASSLWQGDGNEQFF. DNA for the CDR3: TGTGCCAGCAGCTTATGGCAGGGGGACGGGAATGAGCAGTTCTTC.

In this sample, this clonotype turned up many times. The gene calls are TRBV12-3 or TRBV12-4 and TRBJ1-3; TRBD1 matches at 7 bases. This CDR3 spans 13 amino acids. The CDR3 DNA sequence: TGTGTCGCGGAGGGGGCAGTTGGAAACACCATATATTTT. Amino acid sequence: CVAEGAVGNTIYF.

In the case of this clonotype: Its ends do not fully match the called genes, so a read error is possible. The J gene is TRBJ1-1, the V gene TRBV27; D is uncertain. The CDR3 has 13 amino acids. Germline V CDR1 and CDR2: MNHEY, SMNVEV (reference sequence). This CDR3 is CASSLYLAEAVVF. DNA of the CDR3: TGTGCCAGCAGTCTCTATCTCGCCGAGGCCGTCGTCTTT.

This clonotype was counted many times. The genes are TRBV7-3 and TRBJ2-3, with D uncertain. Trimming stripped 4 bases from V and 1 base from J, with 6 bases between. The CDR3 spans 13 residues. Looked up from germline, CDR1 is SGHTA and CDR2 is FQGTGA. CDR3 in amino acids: CASSSSGTDTQYF. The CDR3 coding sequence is TGTGCCAGCAGCTCCTCAGGCACAGATACGCAGTATTTT.

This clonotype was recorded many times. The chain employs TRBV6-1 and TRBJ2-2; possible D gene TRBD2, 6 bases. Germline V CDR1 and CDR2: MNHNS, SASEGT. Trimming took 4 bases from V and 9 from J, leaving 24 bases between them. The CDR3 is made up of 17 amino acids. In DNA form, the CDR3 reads TGTGCCAGCAGTGCGGGGAGGAGGGACGGCCGTACCCGGGAGCTGTTTTTT. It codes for CASSAGRRDGRTRELFF.

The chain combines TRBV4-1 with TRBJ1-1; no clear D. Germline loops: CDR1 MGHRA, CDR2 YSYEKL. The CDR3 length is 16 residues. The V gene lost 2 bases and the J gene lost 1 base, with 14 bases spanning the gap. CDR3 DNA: TGCGCCAGCAGCCAACCAGGTCAATTTCAGAACACTGAAGCTTTCTTT. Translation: CASSQPGQFQNTEAFF.

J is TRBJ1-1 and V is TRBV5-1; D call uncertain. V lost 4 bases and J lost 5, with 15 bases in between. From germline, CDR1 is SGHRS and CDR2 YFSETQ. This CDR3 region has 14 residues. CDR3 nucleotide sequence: TGCGCCAGCAGCCTATGGGCGGAAGGGACTGAAGCTTTCTTT. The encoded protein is CASSLWAEGTEAFF. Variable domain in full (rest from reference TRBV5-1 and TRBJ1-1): KAGVTQTPRYLIKTRGQQVTLSCSPISGHRSVSWYQQTPGQGLQFLFEYFSETQRNKGNFPGRFSGRQFSNSRSEMNVSTLELGDSALYLCASSLWAEGTEAFFGQGTRLTVV.

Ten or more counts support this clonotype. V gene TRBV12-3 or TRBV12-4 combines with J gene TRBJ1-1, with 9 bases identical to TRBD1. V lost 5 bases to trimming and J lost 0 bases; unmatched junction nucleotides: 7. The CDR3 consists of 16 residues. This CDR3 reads CASSPPGQGLNTEAFF. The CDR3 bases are TGTGCCAGCAGTCCCCCGGGACAGGGTCTGAACACTGAAGCTTTCTTT.

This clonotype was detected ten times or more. CDR3 in DNA: TGTGCCAGCAGCTTAAGGGTTTCCTTGGACTCGAACACTGAAGCTTTCTTT. This encodes CASSLRVSLDSNTEAFF. The rearrangement uses TRBV7-3 and TRBJ1-1; D is unclear. CDR3 length: 17 residues. Looked up from germline, CDR1 is SGHTA and CDR2 is FQGTGA. Trimming stripped 1 base from V and 1 base from J, with 16 bases between.

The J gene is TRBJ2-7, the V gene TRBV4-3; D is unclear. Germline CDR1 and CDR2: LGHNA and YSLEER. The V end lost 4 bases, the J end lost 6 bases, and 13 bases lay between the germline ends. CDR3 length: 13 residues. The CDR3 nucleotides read TGCGCCAGCAGCCGAGTCACGGGCTTCGAGCAGTACTTC. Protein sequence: CASSRVTGFEQYF.

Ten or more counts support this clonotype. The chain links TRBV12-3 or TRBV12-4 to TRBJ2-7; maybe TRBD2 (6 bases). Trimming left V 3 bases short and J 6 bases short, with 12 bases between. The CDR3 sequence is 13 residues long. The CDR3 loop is CASSFDPGAEQYF. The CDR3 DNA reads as TGTGCCAGCAGTTTCGATCCGGGAGCCGAGCAGTACTTC.

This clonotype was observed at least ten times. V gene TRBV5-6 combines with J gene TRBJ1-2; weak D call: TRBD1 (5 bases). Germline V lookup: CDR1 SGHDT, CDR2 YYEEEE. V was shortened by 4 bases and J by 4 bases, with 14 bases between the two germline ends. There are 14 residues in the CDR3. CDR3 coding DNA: TGTGCCAGCAGCATGGGACGGCTCCTCTATGGCTACACCTTC. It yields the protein CASSMGRLLYGYTF. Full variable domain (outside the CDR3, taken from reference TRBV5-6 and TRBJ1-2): DAGVTQSPTHLIKTRGQQVTLRCSPKSGHDTVSWYQQALGQGPQFIFQYYEEEERQRGNFPDRFSGHQFPNYSSELNVNALLLGDSALYLCASSMGRLLYGYTFGSGTRLTVV.